Shown below are 14 T cell receptor beta chains from a single sample sequenced in a study of control samples from healthy donors and cancer patients. Some clones are missing from TCRdb's copy, which holds only in-frame ones; the method was immunoSEQ multiplex PCR. The sample consists of some 70,000 clones, 83% of them appearing once. The sequenced sample consisted of blood. Every receptor here comes from a man aged 60 to 75 in good health.

The genes are TRBV27 and TRBJ1-5; D is possibly TRBD1 (5 bases). Between the trimmed V and J ends, which lost 2 bases and 4 bases, there was a span of 9 bases. The germline CDR1 and CDR2 sequences are MNHEY and SMNVEV (reference sequence). The CDR3 length is 14 residues. The CDR3 loop is CASSLQGANQPQHF. CDR3 coding DNA: TGTGCCAGCAGTTTACAGGGTGCAAATCAGCCCCAGCATTTT.

This clone was recorded only once. This rearrangement joins TRBV29-1 to TRBJ2-4; D not resolved. Trimming left V 3 bases short and J 0 bases short, with 6 bases between. This CDR3 has 13 amino acids. Germline V lookup: CDR1 SQVTM, CDR2 ANQGSEA. The CDR3 DNA reads as TGCAGCGTTGAGATCCAAGCCAAAAACATTCAGTACTTC. Translating it yields CSVEIQAKNIQYF.

DNA for the CDR3: TGTGCCAGCAGCTTAGGACTAGCGGGAGGGCCGGGTACGCAGTATTTT. Protein product: CASSLGLAGGPGTQYF. The rearrangement uses TRBV5-4 and TRBJ2-3; 15 nucleotides align to TRBD2. Trimming at V came to 2 bases and at J to 8 bases, leaving 6 bases not matched to a gene. The CDR3 is made up of 16 amino acids. Germline V gene lookup returns CDR1 SGHNT and CDR2 YYREEE (reference sequence).

The chain combines TRBV19 with TRBJ2-7, with 9 bases matching TRBD1. CDR1 LNHDA and CDR2 SQIVND come from the germline V gene (reference sequence). This CDR3 contains 14 residues. Trimming cost V 6 bases and J 1 base; bases outside gene matches: 4. This CDR3 is CASSSGTGSYEQYF. CDR3 nucleotide sequence: TGTGCCAGTAGCTCCGGGACAGGGTCCTACGAGCAGTACTTC. Complete variable domain (other parts from reference TRBV19 and TRBJ2-7): DGGITQSPKYLFRKEGQNVTLSCEQNLNHDAMYWYRQDPGQGLRLIYYSQIVNDFQKGDIAEGYSVSREKKESFPLTVTSAQKNPTAFYLCASSSGTGSYEQYFGPGTRLTVT.

The V call is TRBV27, the J call TRBJ1-6; 9 bases map to TRBD1. This CDR3 region has 15 residues. The junction had 3 bases not matched to a gene; V was cut back by 2 bases and J by 7 bases. Germline CDR1 reads MNHEY; CDR2 reads SMNVEV (reference sequence). The CDR3 sequence: CASSLTTGGNSPLHF. The CDR3 DNA follows: TGTGCCAGCAGTTTAACGACAGGGGGGAATTCACCCCTCCACTTT.

The chain links TRBV29-1 to TRBJ1-4; no definite D call. The V gene lost 4 bases and the J gene lost 7 bases, with 10 bases spanning the gap. Germline CDR1 and CDR2: SQVTM and ANQGSEA. The CDR3 is 12 residues long. CDR3 sequence: CSVVSMGEKLFF. The CDR3 DNA reads TGCAGCGTTGTCTCAATGGGTGAAAAACTGTTTTTT.

The chain is built from TRBV9 and TRBJ1-6, with D possibly matching TRBD1 (6 bases). V lost 3 bases and J 5 bases, leaving 12 bases between the germline ends. Germline V gives CDR1 SGDLS, CDR2 YYNGEE. The CDR3 contains 15 residues. The CDR3 DNA reads TGTGCCAGCAGCGCTACAGGGTTTGATAATTCACCCCTCCACTTT. It codes for CASSATGFDNSPLHF.

This chain links TRBV6-5 with TRBJ1-2, with D unclear. Per germline, CDR1 MNHEY and CDR2 SVGAGI. This CDR3 has 16 amino acids. Trimming took off 0 bases at V and 4 bases at J, with 15 bases between the two ends. The CDR3 nucleotides read TGTGCCAGCAGTTACTCGCAGCTACCCGGAAGCTATGGCTACACCTTC. It codes for CASSYSQLPGSYGYTF.

This clone has just a few counts. The V call is TRBV7-2, the J call TRBJ2-7, with a tentative D call TRBD2 (7 bases). The CDR3 totals 15 residues. V was cut by 7 bases and J by 6 bases, with 22 bases left in between. Germline V gene data show CDR1 as SGHTA and CDR2 as FQGNSA. In nucleotides, the CDR3 is TGTGCCAGCACGGCTAATGCGGGGGCCTCGGGCGAGCAGTACTTC. This sequence encodes CASTANAGASGEQYF. The full variable domain, its missing parts supplied by reference TRBV7-2 and TRBJ2-7, is GAGVSQSPSNKVTEKGKDVELRCDPISGHTALYWYRQSLGQGLEFLIYFQGNSAPDKSGLPSDRFSAERTGGSVSTLTIQRTQQEDSAVYLCASTANAGASGEQYFGPGTRLTVT.

V usage is TRBV20-1 and J usage is TRBJ1-2, with D tentatively TRBD1 (6 bases). The CDR3 length is 14 residues. Germline V gives CDR1 DFQATT, CDR2 SNEGSKA (reference sequence). The ends were cut back, 3 bases at V and 2 bases at J, with 13 bases in the middle. CDR3 sequence: CSASQGTDNYGYTF. CDR3 bases: TGCAGTGCTAGTCAGGGGACCGACAACTATGGCTACACCTTC.

The rearrangement uses TRBV7-9 and TRBJ2-5; D is ambiguous. Trimming shortened V by 2 bases and J by 0 bases, and 7 bases separated the two germline ends. The CDR3 runs to 14 residues. Germline V gene lookup returns CDR1 SEHNR and CDR2 FQNEAQ (reference sequence). The DNA of the CDR3 is TGTGCCAGCAGCTTACAGGAGAACCAAGAGACCCAGTACTTC. Its translation is CASSLQENQETQYF.

The chain is built from TRBV19 and TRBJ2-5; 14 bases are shared with TRBD2. This CDR3 spans 15 amino acids. Trimming at V came to 6 bases and at J to 3 bases, leaving 3 bases not matched to a gene. Germline V gene data show CDR1 as LNHDA and CDR2 as SQIVND (reference sequence). This CDR3 is CASRTGLAGEETQYF. The CDR3 DNA reads TGTGCCAGTAGGACGGGACTAGCGGGGGAAGAGACCCAGTACTTC.

This sequence joins TRBV11-1 and TRBJ2-7, with unresolved D. The germline V gene has CDR1 SGHAT and CDR2 FQDESV (reference sequence). The length of the CDR3 is 13 residues. The V end was cut by 3 bases, the J end by 5 bases, with 11 bases between. For the CDR3, the DNA is TGTGCCAGCAGCTTTCAAGTTCAGAACGAGCAGTACTTC. It codes for CASSFQVQNEQYF.

The chain uses TRBV29-1 and TRBJ1-1; D unclear. From germline, CDR1 is SQVTM and CDR2 ANQGSEA. The CDR3 runs to 12 residues. The CDR3, as DNA: TGCAGTTCCCGCTCAGGGAACACTGAAGCTTTCTTT. As protein: CSSRSGNTEAFF.